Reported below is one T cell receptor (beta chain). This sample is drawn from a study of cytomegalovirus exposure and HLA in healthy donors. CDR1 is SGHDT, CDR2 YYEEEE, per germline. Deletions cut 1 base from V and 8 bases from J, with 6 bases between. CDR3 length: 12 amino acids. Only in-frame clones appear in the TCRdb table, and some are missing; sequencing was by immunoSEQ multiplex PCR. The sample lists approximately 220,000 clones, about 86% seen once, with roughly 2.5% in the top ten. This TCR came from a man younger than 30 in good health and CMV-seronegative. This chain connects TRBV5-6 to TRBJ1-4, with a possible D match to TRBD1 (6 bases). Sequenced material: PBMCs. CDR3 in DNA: TGTGCCAGCAGCTTGCAGGGGGAAAAACTGTTTTTT. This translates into CASSLQGEKLFF.